This T cell receptor beta chain is drawn from a study of control samples from healthy donors and cancer patients. V was cut by 0 bases and J by 7 bases, with 0 bases left in between. Germline lookup yields CDR1 SGHAT and CDR2 FQNNGV. The CDR3 is 11 amino acids. Sequenced by immunoSEQ multiplex PCR; TCRdb stores in-frame clones only, minus some. The sample yields roughly 80,000 clones, 70% to 90% seen once. The chain uses TRBV11-2 and TRBJ2-2; D is undetermined. The sample consisted of blood. The TCR sequence derives from a woman aged 45-65 years in good health. Here the CDR3 DNA reads TGTGCCAGCAGCTTAGACGGGGAGCTGTTTTTT. Its translation: CASSLDGELFF. Using reference TRBV11-2 and TRBJ2-2 for the parts outside the CDR3, the full variable domain is EAGVAQSPRYKIIEKRQSVAFWCNPISGHATLYWYQQILGQGPKLLIQFQNNGVVDDSQLPKDRFSAERLKGVDSTLKIQPAKLEDSAVYLCASSLDGELFFGEGSRLTVL.